A selection of T cell receptor beta chains follows, all from one sample in a study of cytomegalovirus exposure and HLA in healthy donors. Sequencing used immunoSEQ multiplex PCR; TCRdb keeps in-frame clones, though not all of them. Among roughly 120,000 clones listed, about 74% were seen once. Sequencing was carried out using PBMCs. All receptors derive from a woman in her fifties or sixties in good health and CMV-seropositive. Each CDR3 is given with its conserved first and last residue. A D gene is named only where the DNA matches it firmly. Clone size is not always given. Where it is, it says once, few, many or a class for expanded clones.

clone size	D gene	J gene	V gene	CDR3 protein	CDR3 DNA
NA	TRBD1	TRBJ2-1	TRBV7-2	CASSSTGLYNEQFF	TGTGCCAGCAGCTCGACAGGGTTGTACAATGAGCAGTTCTTC
NA	TRBD1	TRBJ1-5	TRBV7-8	CASSLAPGGSQPQHF	TGTGCCAGCAGCTTAGCCCCAGGGGGCAGTCAGCCCCAGCATTTT
NA	TRBD1	TRBJ1-2	TRBV2	CASTETGGFGYTF	TGTGCCAGCACCGAAACAGGGGGCTTTGGCTACACCTTC
NA	NA	TRBJ2-7	TRBV7-9	CASSLEGVLGAEQYF	TGTGCCAGCAGCTTAGAAGGGGTTCTAGGGGCCGAGCAGTACTTC
NA	TRBD2	TRBJ2-2	TRBV11-3	CASSRGGPMNTGELFF	TGTGCCAGCAGTCGCGGGGGGCCGATGAACACCGGGGAGCTGTTTTTT
once	TRBD2	TRBJ2-7	TRBV10-3	CAISESPSGGPGEQYF	TGTGCCATCAGTGAGTCGCCTAGCGGGGGGCCGGGGGAGCAGTACTTC
NA	NA	TRBJ1-3	TRBV5-1	CASSYHPMTMDTIYF	TGCGCCAGCAGCTACCACCCTATGACTATGGACACCATATATTTT
NA	NA	TRBJ1-4	TRBV5-6	CASSLGRGTNEKLFF	TGTGCCAGCAGCTTGGGCAGGGGAACTAATGAAAAACTGTTTTTT
once	NA	TRBJ1-4	TRBV6-1	CASSEARGSTNEKLFF	TGTGCCAGCAGTGAAGCAAGGGGCTCAACTAATGAAAAACTGTTTTTT
NA	NA	TRBJ2-5	TRBV27	CASSSLRDSETQYF	TGTGCCAGCAGCTCCCTCCGGGACTCCGAGACCCAGTACTTC
NA	NA	TRBJ2-1	TRBV9	CASSVGVGVNEQFF	TGTGCCAGCTCAGTGGGAGTAGGAGTCAATGAGCAGTTCTTC
many	TRBD1	TRBJ1-2	TRBV29-1	CSVGTGSLYGYTF	TGCAGCGTTGGGACAGGGTCCCTCTATGGCTACACCTTC
NA	NA	TRBJ1-2	TRBV6-6	CASSYSRGMGSYGYTF	TGTGCCAGCAGTTACTCGAGGGGGATGGGGAGCTATGGCTACACCTTC
NA	TRBD1	TRBJ1-5	TRBV2	CASNGGGASNQPQHF	TGTGCCAGCAACGGAGGGGGCGCGAGCAATCAGCCCCAGCATTTT
NA	TRBD2	TRBJ2-3	TRBV6-9	CASLNSTSGGPWDTDTQYF	TGTGCCAGTTTAAACTCGACTAGCGGGGGACCTTGGGACACAGATACGCAGTATTTT
NA	NA	TRBJ1-5	TRBV10-2	CASMRGSPSNQPQHF	TGCGCCAGCATGAGGGGGAGTCCGAGCAATCAGCCCCAGCATTTT
NA	NA	TRBJ1-4	TRBV18	CASSPPGSNEKLFF	TGTGCCAGCTCACCCCCGGGGTCTAATGAAAAACTGTTTTTT
NA	TRBD2	TRBJ2-3	TRBV4-1	CASSQASGGDTDTQYF	TGCGCCAGCAGCCAAGCTAGCGGGGGGGACACAGATACGCAGTATTTT
NA	NA	TRBJ1-5	TRBV19	CASSVADSYSNQPQHF	TGTGCCAGTAGTGTCGCTGACAGTTATAGCAATCAGCCCCAGCATTTT
NA	TRBD2	TRBJ2-3	TRBV5-4	CASSRASGGAGFADTQYF	TGTGCCAGCAGCCGGGCTAGCGGGGGGGCGGGATTCGCAGATACGCAGTATTTT
NA	NA	TRBJ2-5	TRBV5-4	CASSPMGGQSGTQYF	TGTGCCAGCAGCCCAATGGGGGGGCAGAGTGGGACCCAGTACTTC
NA	NA	TRBJ1-2	TRBV29-1	CSVAVRGYGYTF	TGCAGCGTTGCGGTCCGGGGGTATGGCTACACCTTC
NA	NA	TRBJ2-7	TRBV27	CASSYRGKFYEQYF	TGTGCCAGCAGTTATCGGGGGAAGTTCTACGAGCAGTACTTC
NA	TRBD1	TRBJ1-2	TRBV6-1	CASRIGTGYGYTF	TGTGCCAGCAGGATCGGGACAGGCTATGGCTACACCTTC
NA	TRBD2	TRBJ2-7	TRBV7-2	CASSLQWTSAPEQYF	TGTGCCAGCAGCTTGCAGTGGACTAGTGCACCCGAGCAGTACTTC
NA	TRBD2	TRBJ2-2	TRBV2	CASRLSGGNTGELFF	TGTGCCAGCAGATTAAGCGGGGGGAACACCGGGGAGCTGTTTTTT
NA	NA	TRBJ2-7	TRBV9	CASSVGLWGEQYF	TGTGCCAGCAGCGTAGGGCTTTGGGGCGAGCAGTACTTC
NA	TRBD1	TRBJ2-7	TRBV6-5	CASSYSTGGGSYEQYF	TGTGCCAGCAGTTACTCCACAGGGGGAGGATCCTACGAGCAGTACTTC
NA	NA	TRBJ1-2	TRBV19	CASSIEQGANYGYTF	TGTGCCAGTAGTATAGAACAGGGAGCTAACTATGGCTACACCTTC
few	TRBD2	TRBJ2-7	TRBV5-1	CASSLVQRGASEQYF	TGCGCCAGCAGCTTGGTACAGCGGGGGGCGTCCGAGCAGTACTTC
once	TRBD2	TRBJ2-2	TRBV13	CASSSQAGGGLKLFF	TGTGCCAGCAGCTCTCAAGCGGGGGGCGGTTTAAAGCTGTTTTTT
NA	TRBD1	TRBJ1-6	TRBV10-3	CAISAGGGSGNSPLHF	TGTGCCATCAGCGCAGGGGGTGGGTCGGGTAATTCACCCCTCCACTTT
NA	NA	TRBJ2-1	TRBV7-9	CASSLDGLGQGPYNEQFF	TGTGCCAGCAGCTTAGACGGTTTGGGTCAGGGTCCCTACAATGAGCAGTTCTTC
NA	NA	TRBJ2-2	TRBV5-1	CASKTAGELFF	TGCGCCAGCAAGACAGCCGGGGAGCTGTTTTTT
NA	NA	TRBJ2-1	TRBV7-2	CASSLERRHEQFF	TGTGCCAGCAGCTTAGAACGGCGGCATGAGCAGTTCTTC
NA	NA	TRBJ2-5	TRBV2	CASSSQGREETQYF	TGTGCCAGCAGTTCACAGGGAAGGGAAGAGACCCAGTACTTC